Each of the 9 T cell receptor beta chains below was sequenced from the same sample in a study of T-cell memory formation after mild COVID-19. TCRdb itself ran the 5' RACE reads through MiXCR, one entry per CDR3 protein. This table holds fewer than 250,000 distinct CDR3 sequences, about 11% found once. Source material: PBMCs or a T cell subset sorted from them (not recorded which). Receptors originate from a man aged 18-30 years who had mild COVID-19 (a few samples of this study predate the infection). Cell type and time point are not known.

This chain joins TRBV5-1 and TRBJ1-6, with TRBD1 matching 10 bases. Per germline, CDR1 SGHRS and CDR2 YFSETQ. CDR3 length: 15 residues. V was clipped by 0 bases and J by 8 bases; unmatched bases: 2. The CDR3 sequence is CASSLVGQGDSPLHF. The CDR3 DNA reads TGCGCCAGCAGCTTGGTCGGACAGGGGGATTCACCCCTCCACTTT.

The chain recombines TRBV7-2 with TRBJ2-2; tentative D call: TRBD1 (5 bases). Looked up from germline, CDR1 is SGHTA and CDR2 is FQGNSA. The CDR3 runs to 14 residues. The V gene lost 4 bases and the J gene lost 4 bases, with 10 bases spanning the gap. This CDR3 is CASSYRTGTGELFF. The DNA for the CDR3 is TGTGCCAGCAGCTACAGAACAGGCACCGGGGAGCTGTTTTTT.

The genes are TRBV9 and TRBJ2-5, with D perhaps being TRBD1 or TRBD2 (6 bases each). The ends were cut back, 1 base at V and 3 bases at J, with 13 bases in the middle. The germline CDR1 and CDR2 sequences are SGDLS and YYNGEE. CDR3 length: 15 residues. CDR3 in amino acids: CASSVFGGGEETQYF. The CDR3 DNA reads TGTGCCAGCAGCGTATTCGGGGGCGGGGAAGAGACCCAGTACTTC.

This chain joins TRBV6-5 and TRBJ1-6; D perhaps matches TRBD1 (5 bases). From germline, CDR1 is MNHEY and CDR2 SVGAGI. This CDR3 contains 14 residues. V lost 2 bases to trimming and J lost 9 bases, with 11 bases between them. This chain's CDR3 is CASSYGGLGSPLHF. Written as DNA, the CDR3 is TGTGCCAGCAGTTACGGGGGACTTGGTTCACCCCTCCACTTT.

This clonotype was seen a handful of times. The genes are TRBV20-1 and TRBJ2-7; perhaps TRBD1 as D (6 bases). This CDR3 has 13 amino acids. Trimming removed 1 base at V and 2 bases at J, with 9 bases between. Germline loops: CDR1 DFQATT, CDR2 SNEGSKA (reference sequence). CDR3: CSARGDKPYEQYF. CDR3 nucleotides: TGCAGTGCTAGAGGGGACAAACCCTACGAGCAGTACTTC.

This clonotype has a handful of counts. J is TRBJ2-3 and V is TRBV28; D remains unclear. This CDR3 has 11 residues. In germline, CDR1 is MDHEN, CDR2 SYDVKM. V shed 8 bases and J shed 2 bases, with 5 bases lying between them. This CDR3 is CASGTTDTQYF. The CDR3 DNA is TGTGCCAGCGGAACCACAGATACGCAGTATTTT.

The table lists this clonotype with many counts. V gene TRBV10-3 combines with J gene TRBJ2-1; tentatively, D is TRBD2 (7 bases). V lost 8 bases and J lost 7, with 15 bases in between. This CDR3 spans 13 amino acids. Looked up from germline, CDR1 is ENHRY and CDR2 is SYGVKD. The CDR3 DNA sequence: TGTGCCATCCGAGAGGGGGGGGAGAATGAGCAGTTCTTC. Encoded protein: CAIREGGENEQFF.

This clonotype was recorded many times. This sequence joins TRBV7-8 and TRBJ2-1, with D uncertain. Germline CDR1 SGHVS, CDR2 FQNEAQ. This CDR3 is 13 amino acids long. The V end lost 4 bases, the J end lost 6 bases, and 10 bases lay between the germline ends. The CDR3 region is CASSSMNSNEQFF. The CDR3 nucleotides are TGTGCCAGCAGCTCCATGAACAGCAATGAGCAGTTCTTC.

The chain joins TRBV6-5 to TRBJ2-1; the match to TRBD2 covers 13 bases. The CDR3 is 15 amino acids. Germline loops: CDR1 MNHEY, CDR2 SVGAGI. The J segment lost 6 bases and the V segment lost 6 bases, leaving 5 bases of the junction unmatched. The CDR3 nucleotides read TGTGCCAGCAGGTCACTAGCGGGGGGGCTCAATGAGCAGTTCTTC. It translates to CASRSLAGGLNEQFF.